These 5 T cell receptor beta chains were sequenced from one sample in a study of blood T cell repertoires in COVID-19. Assay used: immunoSEQ multiplex PCR; TCRdb lists only in-frame clones, some missing. The table lists some 200,000 clones, around 80% of them singletons. Material: PBMCs or T cells enriched from blood (not recorded which). The origin of the receptors is a woman in her fifties or sixties who had recovered from COVID-19.

J is TRBJ2-5 and V is TRBV5-1, with D maybe TRBD1 (5 bases). Per germline, CDR1 SGHRS and CDR2 YFSETQ. V lost 0 bases and J 1 base, leaving 13 bases between the germline ends. The CDR3 is made up of 16 amino acids. The CDR3 nucleotides are TGCGCCAGCAGCTTGGCCCCCCCCAGGGCCCAAGAGACCCAGTACTTC. It is translated as CASSLAPPRAQETQYF.

This sequence joins TRBV18 and TRBJ2-1; the match to TRBD2 covers 8 bases. The germline gives CDR1 KGHSH, CDR2 LQKENI. The CDR3 consists of 13 residues. V lost 2 bases to trimming and J lost 8 bases; unmatched junction nucleotides: 2. CDR3 nucleotide sequence: TGTGCCAGCTCACCAGCTAGCGGGTATGAGCAGTTCTTC. Its protein product is CASSPASGYEQFF.

V and J are TRBV19 and TRBJ2-3, with 8 bases identical to TRBD2. From germline, CDR1 is LNHDA and CDR2 SQIVND (reference sequence). After removal of 4 bases from V and 4 bases from J, the junction contained 13 bases not matched to a gene. There are 17 residues in the CDR3. The CDR3 bases are TGTGCCAGTAGTAAGGCTCGCGGGGGGCTAGCCGCAGATACGCAGTATTTT. Its translation: CASSKARGGLAADTQYF.

The J gene is TRBJ2-5, the V gene TRBV2, with 11 bases matching TRBD2. Germline V gene sequence: CDR1 SNHLY, CDR2 FYNNEI. V lost 1 base to trimming and J lost 4 bases; unmatched junction nucleotides: 5. The CDR3 length is 16 residues. In DNA, the CDR3 is TGTGCCAGCAGTGAAGGACTAGCGGGATGGGGAGAGACCCAGTACTTC. Protein sequence: CASSEGLAGWGETQYF.

The chain employs TRBV18 and TRBJ1-6; 7 nucleotides align to TRBD1. With 4 bases clipped from V and 10 bases from J, the junction kept 13 bases outside the gene matches. The CDR3 is made up of 16 amino acids. CDR1 is KGHSH, CDR2 LQKENI, per germline. The CDR3 sequence is CASSLPRQGRISPLHF. In nucleotides, the CDR3 is TGTGCCAGCTCACTTCCAAGACAGGGTCGCATCTCACCCCTCCACTTT.